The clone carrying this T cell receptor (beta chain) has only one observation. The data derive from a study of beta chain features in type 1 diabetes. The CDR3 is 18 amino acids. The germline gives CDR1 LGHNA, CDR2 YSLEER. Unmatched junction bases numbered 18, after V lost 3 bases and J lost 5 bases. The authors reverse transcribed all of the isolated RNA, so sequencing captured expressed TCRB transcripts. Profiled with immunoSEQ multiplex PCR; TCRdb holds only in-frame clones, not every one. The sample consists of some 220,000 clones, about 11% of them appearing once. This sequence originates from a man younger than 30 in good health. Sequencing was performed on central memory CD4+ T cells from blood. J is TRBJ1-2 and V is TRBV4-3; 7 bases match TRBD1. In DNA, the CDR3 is TGCGCCAGCAGCCATGCAGGGGGTAACCGGGACAGCTCTTATGGCTACACCTTC. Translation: CASSHAGGNRDSSYGYTF.